This TCR beta chain emerged from a study of OX40 agonist ivuxolimab in advanced cancers. About the research overall: Patients enrolled in dose escalation were diagnosed with hepatocellular carcinoma, melanoma, renal cell or head and neck cancer.

Clones were read by immunoSEQ multiplex PCR, and TCRdb kept only the in-frame ones, dropping some. The sample consists of over 40,000 clones, about 85% of them appearing once. Germline CDR1 reads SGHNT; CDR2 reads YYREEE (reference sequence). The V and J ends lost 4 bases and 3 bases, in that order; junction bases with no gene match: 5. The CDR3 runs 15 residues. Notes on the study in general: CD8+ T cells were the subset that, on average, had more expanded clones than CD4+.

The study sampled blood at baseline, cycle 4 day 1, and cycle 7 day 1. This clone showed up just a few times. The antigen is undetermined. The source was CD4+ or CD8+ T cells sorted from blood, collected in a trial of the OX40 agonist ivuxolimab. The chain has TRBV5-4 and TRBJ2-1, with 9 bases fitting TRBD2. The receptor comes from an adult with an advanced solid tumor such as melanoma, head and neck, liver or kidney cancer. CDR3 region: CASSHRLADYNEQFF. The DNA of the CDR3 is TGTGCCAGCAGCCATCGACTAGCGGACTACAATGAGCAGTTCTTC.